Listed here are 14 T cell receptor beta chains from one sample, sequenced in a study of blood T cell repertoires in COVID-19. Some clones are missing from TCRdb's copy, which holds only in-frame ones; the method was immunoSEQ multiplex PCR. The sample carries a few hundred thousand clones, roughly 85% recorded once. The specimen sequenced was peripheral blood. These receptors all stem from a woman between 18 and 29 years old who had recovered from COVID-19.

This clone was seen at least ten times. The chain recombines TRBV6-4 with TRBJ2-1; weak D call: TRBD2 (6 bases). The CDR3 runs 14 residues. Trimming left V 8 bases short and J 5 bases short, with 16 bases between. CDR1 MRHNA and CDR2 SNTAGT come from the germline V gene. This chain's CDR3 is CASSLGGFDNEQFF. CDR3 DNA sequence: TGTGCCAGCTCTCTGGGGGGTTTTGACAATGAGCAGTTCTTC.

V gene TRBV21-1 combines with J gene TRBJ2-1; the table's D call TRBD2 went unverified against the DNA. TRBV21-1 is flagged as a pseudogene. The CDR3 contains 10 residues. The CDR3 region has the DNA TGTGCCAGCAGCGCGGGTCCACAGTTCTTC. Its protein is CASSAGPQFF.

The chain combines TRBV15 with TRBJ1-1; tentative D call: TRBD1 (5 bases). CDR3 size: 12 residues. The germline V gene has CDR1 LNHNV and CDR2 YYDKDF (reference sequence). The V end was cut by 8 bases, the J end by 2 bases, with 9 bases between. CDR3 in amino acids: CATGAENTEAFF. In DNA, the CDR3 is TGTGCCACCGGGGCGGAAAACACTGAAGCTTTCTTT. Drawing the rest from reference TRBV15 and TRBJ1-1, the complete variable domain is DAMVIQNPRYQVTQFGKPVTLSCSQTLNHNVMYWYQQKSSQAPKLLFHYYDKDFNNEADTPDNFQSRRPNTSFCFLDIRSPGLGDTAMYLCATGAENTEAFFGQGTRLTVV.

In this sample, this clone turned up a few times. The rearrangement uses TRBV6-1 and TRBJ1-5; D is uncertain. CDR1 and CDR2 (germline): MNHNS, SASEGT. V lost 2 bases and J 4 bases, leaving 6 bases between the germline ends. CDR3 length equals 13 residues. The CDR3 is CASSENGNQPQHF. DNA of the CDR3: TGTGCCAGCAGTGAAAACGGTAATCAGCCCCAGCATTTT.

The V and J genes are TRBV30 and TRBJ2-3; 9 bases line up with TRBD1. V lost 5 bases, J lost 3 bases, and 0 bases stayed unmatched. The CDR3 is 12 amino acids. The germline CDR1 and CDR2 sequences are GTSNPN and SVGIG (reference sequence). The DNA for the CDR3 is TGTGCCTGGGGACAGGGGACAGATACGCAGTATTTT. Protein product: CAWGQGTDTQYF.

V gene TRBV5-1 combines with J gene TRBJ2-6; no clear D. The V and J ends lost 4 bases and 2 bases respectively, with 13 bases between them. This CDR3 comprises 16 residues. Germline CDR1 SGHRS, CDR2 YFSETQ. For the CDR3, the DNA is TGCGCCAGCAGCCTCCCCTTTCAGACTGGGGCCAACGTCCTGACTTTC. It translates to CASSLPFQTGANVLTF. Complete variable domain (other parts from reference TRBV5-1 and TRBJ2-6): KAGVTQTPRYLIKTRGQQVTLSCSPISGHRSVSWYQQTPGQGLQFLFEYFSETQRNKGNFPGRFSGRQFSNSRSEMNVSTLELGDSALYLCASSLPFQTGANVLTFGAGSRLTVL.

This chain links TRBV28 with TRBJ1-2; 7 bases are a match to TRBD1. This CDR3 contains 15 residues. The germline V gene has CDR1 MDHEN and CDR2 SYDVKM. Trimming took 2 bases from V and 4 from J; bases not matched to a gene: 7. CDR3 sequence (DNA): TGTGCCAGCAGTTTAACCCCAGGGGGGAGCTATGGCTACACCTTC. Protein: CASSLTPGGSYGYTF.

The chain recombines TRBV5-6 with TRBJ1-1; 8 bases fit TRBD1. Per the germline V gene, CDR1 is SGHDT and CDR2 is YYEEEE. CDR3 length: 13 residues. V lost 5 bases, J lost 9 bases, and 9 bases stayed unmatched. CDR3 in amino acids: CASRQGQGGKAFF. CDR3 DNA: TGTGCCAGCAGACAAGGACAGGGTGGAAAAGCTTTCTTT.

The chain has TRBV6-2 or TRBV6-3 and TRBJ2-3; D is unresolved. In germline, CDR1 is MNHEY, CDR2 SVGEGT. CDR3 length: 19 amino acids. V gave up 0 bases and J gave up 1 base, with 20 bases separating them. As DNA, the CDR3 is TGTGCCAGCAGTTACTCGCTAGTAAGCAGACCCGAAGGCACAGATACGCAGTATTTT. Translation: CASSYSLVSRPEGTDTQYF.

V is TRBV28 and J is TRBJ1-2, with unresolved D. Germline CDR1 is MDHEN and CDR2 is SYDVKM. This CDR3 region has 14 residues. Trimming took off 5 bases at V and 7 bases at J, with 17 bases between the two ends. CDR3 in DNA: TGTGCCAGCAGTACCAGCGGAAGACCGAGTGGCTACACCTTC. It translates to CASSTSGRPSGYTF.

The chain links TRBV4-1 to TRBJ2-1, with TRBD2 identical over 9 bases. V dropped 4 bases and J dropped 8; count of bases not matched to a gene: 12. The CDR3 contains 16 residues. CDR1 and CDR2 from the germline V gene are MGHRA and YSYEKL. In DNA form, the CDR3 reads TGCGCCAGCAGCCTTCGGGGTAGCGGGAGTGACGATGAGCAGTTCTTC. This translates into CASSLRGSGSDDEQFF.

CDR3 amino acids: CASSPGTGGTDTQYF. The CDR3 nucleotides are TGTGCCAGCAGCCCCGGGACAGGGGGCACAGATACGCAGTATTTT. The chain is built from TRBV7-6 and TRBJ2-3, with 10 bases aligning to TRBD1. CDR1 is SGHVS and CDR2 is FNYEAQ in the germline V gene. This CDR3 is built from 15 residues. V lost 5 bases, J lost 1 base, and 3 bases stayed unmatched.

The CDR3 DNA sequence: TGTGCCAGCAGCCATGGCAGAACATTCAACTATGGCTACACCTTC. It translates to CASSHGRTFNYGYTF. V usage is TRBV16 and J usage is TRBJ1-2, with D unresolved. The CDR3 runs to 15 residues. CDR1 and CDR2 (germline): KGHSY, FQNENV. Trimming stripped 3 bases from V and 2 bases from J, with 13 bases between.

This chain uses TRBV10-3 with TRBJ2-1; D is unclear. Trimming stripped 6 bases from V and 5 bases from J, with 11 bases between. The germline V gene encodes CDR1 ENHRY and CDR2 SYGVKD. CDR3 size: 13 residues. This CDR3 reads CAISAELNNEQFF. Here the CDR3 DNA reads TGTGCCATCAGCGCCGAACTTAACAATGAGCAGTTCTTC.